The sequence of this T cell receptor (beta chain) was determined in a study of radiotherapy plus CTLA-4 blockade in lung cancer. The CDR3 consists of 15 residues. V shed 3 bases and J shed 3 bases, with 12 bases lying between them. Germline V gene sequence: CDR1 MDHEN, CDR2 SYDVKM. General study points: In blood, after radiotherapy plus ipilimumab, tumor-derived TCR clones expanded.

The method was immunoSEQ multiplex PCR; TCRdb's version includes in-frame clones alone and lacks a portion of them. The profile shows some 66,000 clones, about four fifths of them singletons. As regards this clone: Its antigen is still unknown.

The material sequenced was peripheral blood, taken from a patient treated with radiotherapy plus ipilimumab. This TCR derives from a human donor with non-small cell lung cancer who had a partial response to radiotherapy plus ipilimumab. The rearrangement links TRBV28 to TRBJ2-1; maybe TRBD2 (5 bases). In DNA, the CDR3 is TGTGCCAGCAGTTTTTTGGGAGAACTCTACAATGAGCAGTTCTTC. It specifies CASSFLGELYNEQFF.